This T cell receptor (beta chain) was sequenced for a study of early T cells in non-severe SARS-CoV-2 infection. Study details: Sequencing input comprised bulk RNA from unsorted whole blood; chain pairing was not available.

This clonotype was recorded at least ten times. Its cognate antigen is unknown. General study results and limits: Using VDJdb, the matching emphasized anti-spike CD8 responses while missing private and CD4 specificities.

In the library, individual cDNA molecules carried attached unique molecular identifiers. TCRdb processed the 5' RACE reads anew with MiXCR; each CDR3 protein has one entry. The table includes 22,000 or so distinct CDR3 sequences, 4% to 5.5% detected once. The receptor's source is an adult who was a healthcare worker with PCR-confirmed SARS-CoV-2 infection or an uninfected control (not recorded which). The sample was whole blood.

CDR3 in amino acids: CASSTRTLAGGSEQYF. The CDR3, as DNA: TGTGCCAGCAGCACCCGGACACTAGCGGGAGGCTCCGAGCAGTACTTC. The chain links TRBV7-2 to TRBJ2-7; 12 nucleotides match TRBD2. J gave up 6 bases and V 5 bases, and 11 bases lay outside the gene matches. The germline CDR1 and CDR2 sequences are SGHTA and FQGNSA. The CDR3 runs 16 residues.